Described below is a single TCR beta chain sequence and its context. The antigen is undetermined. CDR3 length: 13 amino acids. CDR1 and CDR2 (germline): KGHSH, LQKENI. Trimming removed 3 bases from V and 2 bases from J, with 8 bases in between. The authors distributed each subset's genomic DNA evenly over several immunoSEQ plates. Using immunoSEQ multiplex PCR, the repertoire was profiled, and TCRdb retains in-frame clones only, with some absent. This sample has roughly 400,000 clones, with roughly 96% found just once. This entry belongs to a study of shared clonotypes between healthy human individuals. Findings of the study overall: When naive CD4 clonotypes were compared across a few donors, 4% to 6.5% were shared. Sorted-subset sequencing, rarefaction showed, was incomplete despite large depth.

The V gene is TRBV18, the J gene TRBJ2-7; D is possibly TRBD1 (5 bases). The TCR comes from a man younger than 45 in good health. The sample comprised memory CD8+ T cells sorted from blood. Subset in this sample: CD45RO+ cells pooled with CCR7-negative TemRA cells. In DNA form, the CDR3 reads TGTGCCAGCTCACCTGGGGCGGCCTACGAGCAGTACTTC. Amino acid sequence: CASSPGAAYEQYF.